The 19 T cell receptor beta chains presented below share a single source sample, sequenced in a study of radiotherapy plus CTLA-4 blockade in lung cancer. Libraries were prepared by immunoSEQ multiplex PCR; TCRdb keeps only in-frame clonotypes and omits some of them. The table records around 95,000 clones, about four fifths of them present only once. The sample in question was peripheral blood, obtained from a patient treated with radiotherapy plus ipilimumab. These receptors were collected from a human donor with non-small cell lung cancer who had stable disease on radiotherapy plus ipilimumab.

The chain is built from TRBV7-7 and TRBJ2-5, with TRBD1 as a possible D gene (5 bases). This CDR3 is built from 13 residues. The V end lost 1 base, the J end lost 6 bases, and 9 bases lay between the germline ends. Germline-derived CDR1 and CDR2 are SSHAT and FNYEAQ (reference sequence). CDR3: CASSLGQGKTQYF. The CDR3 DNA is TGTGCCAGCAGCTTAGGGCAGGGAAAGACCCAGTACTTC.

The rearrangement links TRBV6-1 to TRBJ1-2; 8 nucleotides line up with TRBD1. CDR1 and CDR2 (germline): MNHNS, SASEGT. The ends lost 6 bases at V and 8 bases at J; junction bases unmatched: 11. The CDR3 is 14 residues long. CDR3 sequence: CASRTRTGTGGYTF. In DNA form, the CDR3 reads TGTGCCAGCAGGACCCGGACAGGGACGGGGGGCTACACCTTC.

A word on this clone: The sample has other DNA sequences that encode this CDR3 too. This chain uses TRBV5-1 with TRBJ2-1; 9 bases agree with TRBD1. The germline gives CDR1 SGHRS, CDR2 YFSETQ. Trimming cost V 7 bases and J 2 bases; bases outside gene matches: 7. The CDR3 has 15 residues. CDR3 nucleotides: TGCGCCAGCTCCTTGGGACAGGGTACCTACAATGAGCAGTTCTTC. Its translation is CASSLGQGTYNEQFF.

The gene calls are TRBV28 and TRBJ2-7, with TRBD2 identical over 11 bases. The germline V gene encodes CDR1 MDHEN and CDR2 SYDVKM. There are 16 residues in the CDR3. V lost 4 bases to trimming and J lost 5 bases; unmatched junction nucleotides: 10. CDR3 sequence (DNA): TGTGCCAGCAGTTCCCTCACTAGCGGGAGTGACAACGAGCAGTACTTC. Protein: CASSSLTSGSDNEQYF.

The chain uses TRBV2 and TRBJ1-5, with TRBD1 matching over 7 bases. Losses at the gene ends were 8 bases for V and 4 bases for J; bases not matched to a gene: 8. CDR1 and CDR2 from the germline V gene are SNHLY and FYNNEI. The CDR3 is 14 amino acids. The CDR3 DNA sequence: TGTGCCAGCGTCGGGACAGCCGGGAATCAGCCCCAGCATTTT. Its protein product is CASVGTAGNQPQHF.

The chain joins TRBV30 to TRBJ1-5; D is uncertain. The germline V gene encodes CDR1 GTSNPN and CDR2 SVGIG (reference sequence). V lost 0 bases, J lost 2 bases, and 11 bases lay in between. The CDR3 is made up of 15 amino acids. CDR3 region: CAWSVGGIGNQPQHF. The CDR3 nucleotides are TGTGCCTGGAGTGTTGGTGGGATTGGCAATCAGCCCCAGCATTTT.

This clone was seen only a few times. The chain couples TRBV14 to TRBJ1-1; 8 nucleotides match TRBD1. The germline V gene encodes CDR1 SGHDN and CDR2 FVKESK. V shed 0 bases and J 9 bases; nucleotides not matched to a gene: 9. The CDR3 length is 15 residues. The chain's CDR3 is CASSQDLRGQAKAFF. The DNA for the CDR3 is TGTGCCAGCAGCCAAGATCTACGGGGACAGGCTAAAGCTTTCTTT.

The rearrangement joins TRBV5-1 to TRBJ1-4; the D gene is possibly TRBD1 (5 bases). CDR1 and CDR2 from the germline V gene are SGHRS and YFSETQ. The length of the CDR3 is 16 residues. V lost 0 bases and J lost 5, with 14 bases in between. The CDR3 is CASSLDPTGTNEKLFF. DNA for the CDR3: TGCGCCAGCAGCTTGGACCCCACCGGGACGAATGAAAAACTGTTTTTT.

The chain couples TRBV30 to TRBJ1-5, with D possibly matching TRBD1 (5 bases). This CDR3 region has 13 residues. Germline CDR1 GTSNPN, CDR2 SVGIG (reference sequence). The V and J ends lost 2 bases and 4 bases respectively, with 9 bases between them. CDR3 residues: CAWSKQENQPQHF. In DNA form, the CDR3 reads TGTGCCTGGAGTAAACAGGAGAATCAGCCCCAGCATTTT.

The V and J genes are TRBV6-7 and TRBJ2-1; 14 bases are a match to TRBD2. TRBV6-7 is annotated as an ORF whose role is uncertain. CDR3 size: 17 residues. With V trimmed by 2 bases and J by 5 bases, 5 bases remained unmatched. CDR3 residues: CASSYTPTSGRDNEQFF. The CDR3 DNA reads TGTGCCAGCAGTTACACCCCGACTAGCGGGAGGGACAATGAGCAGTTCTTC.

The CDR3 nucleotides read TGTGCCAGCAGCCCCCGTCAACCGGGACTAGCTTCAAACGAGCAGTACTTC. Translated: CASSPRQPGLASNEQYF. This chain joins TRBV11-2 and TRBJ2-7, with 9 nucleotides matching TRBD2. Germline CDR1 and CDR2: SGHAT and FQNNGV. The junction had 16 bases not matched to a gene; V was cut back by 5 bases and J by 5 bases. The CDR3 runs 17 residues.

This clone was detected only a few times. This chain links TRBV29-1 with TRBJ1-6; 7 nucleotides line up with TRBD1. Germline loops: CDR1 SQVTM, CDR2 ANQGSEA. V dropped 6 bases and J dropped 8; count of bases not matched to a gene: 7. CDR3 size: 13 residues. The CDR3 loop reads CSVRQGRDSPLHF. The DNA of the CDR3 is TGCAGCGTGCGACAGGGAAGGGATTCACCCCTCCACTTT.

The chain recombines TRBV9 with TRBJ2-4; possible D gene TRBD2, 6 bases. The V gene lost 3 bases and the J gene lost 0 bases, with 13 bases spanning the gap. Germline assignment: CDR1 SGDLS and CDR2 YYNGEE. The CDR3 runs 16 residues. The CDR3 spells CASSALPGGAKNIQYF. CDR3 DNA sequence: TGTGCCAGCAGCGCCTTACCCGGGGGAGCCAAAAACATTCAGTACTTC.

This rearrangement joins TRBV18 to TRBJ1-4, with 7 bases lining up with TRBD1. Germline CDR1 reads KGHSH; CDR2 reads LQKENI. V shed 2 bases and J 7 bases; nucleotides not matched to a gene: 4. The CDR3 consists of 14 residues. CDR3 residues: CASSPFQGGEKLFF. CDR3 coding DNA: TGTGCCAGCTCACCATTTCAGGGGGGTGAAAAACTGTTTTTT.

V and J are TRBV9 and TRBJ1-1; tentatively, D is TRBD1 (6 bases). CDR3 length: 14 residues. V was clipped by 3 bases and J by 6 bases, with 15 bases between them. Germline V gene sequence: CDR1 SGDLS, CDR2 YYNGEE. The CDR3 sequence is CASSGPSGGSEAFF. CDR3 DNA: TGTGCCAGCAGCGGCCCCTCGGGGGGCTCTGAAGCTTTCTTT.

The gene calls are TRBV11-2 and TRBJ2-7; D is ambiguous. The length of the CDR3 is 17 residues. Trimming pared 5 bases from V and 7 bases from J, leaving 27 bases between. Germline V lookup: CDR1 SGHAT, CDR2 FQNNGV. The CDR3 bases are TGTGCCAGCAGCCAAGATTCTCAGCCCCACAACTCTTGGGAGCAGTACTTC. Protein: CASSQDSQPHNSWEQYF.

V is TRBV7-6 and J is TRBJ2-1; TRBD2 matches at 8 bases. V lost 3 bases to trimming and J lost 6 bases; unmatched junction nucleotides: 7. This CDR3 is built from 15 residues. Germline V gene lookup returns CDR1 SGHVS and CDR2 FNYEAQ. CDR3 protein: CASSFSGILGNEQFF. The CDR3 bases are TGTGCCAGCAGCTTTAGCGGGATTTTGGGCAATGAGCAGTTCTTC.

The chain joins TRBV30 to TRBJ2-1; weak D call: TRBD2 (5 bases). V was trimmed by 0 bases and J by 8 bases, leaving 11 bases between them. Germline loops: CDR1 GTSNPN, CDR2 SVGIG (reference sequence). The CDR3 spans 13 residues. Here the CDR3 DNA reads TGTGCCTGGAGTGTACTAGGACCCGATGAGCAGTTCTTC. Its translation: CAWSVLGPDEQFF.

The rearrangement uses TRBV7-9 and TRBJ1-2, with no clear D. The CDR3 has 14 amino acids. The V gene lost 4 bases and the J gene lost 8 bases, with 17 bases spanning the gap. The germline V gene encodes CDR1 SEHNR and CDR2 FQNEAQ (reference sequence). CDR3 sequence (DNA): TGTGCCAGCAGCTCTGGACTCACGTCCGTCGGCTACACCTTC. This encodes CASSSGLTSVGYTF.